This T cell receptor beta chain was documented in a study of shared clonotypes between healthy human individuals. TCRdb's copy holds only in-frame clones and misses some; the assay was immunoSEQ multiplex PCR. The sample has under 850,000 clones; roughly 72% are singletons. In the case of this clone: Its specificity is not known. Other DNA sequences in this specimen translate into the identical CDR3.

There are 15 residues in the CDR3. The germline CDR1 and CDR2 sequences are SGHRS and YFSETQ. The trim removed 0 bases at V and 2 bases at J, leaving 4 bases unmatched. Points from the study as a whole: Clonotype sharing among donors was expected to depend on sequencing depth.

Sequencing was performed on memory CD4+ T cells sorted from blood. Subset denoted: CD45RA-negative fraction. This receptor was identified in a woman between 25 and 40 years old in good health. The gene calls are TRBV5-1 and TRBJ2-5; 7 nucleotides match TRBD2. The CDR3 sequence is CASSLGGSGQETQYF. CDR3 nucleotides: TGCGCCAGCAGCTTGGGGGGTAGCGGGCAAGAGACCCAGTACTTC. Filled out from reference TRBV5-1 and TRBJ2-5, the complete variable domain reads KAGVTQTPRYLIKTRGQQVTLSCSPISGHRSVSWYQQTPGQGLQFLFEYFSETQRNKGNFPGRFSGRQFSNSRSEMNVSTLELGDSALYLCASSLGGSGQETQYFGPGTRLLVL.